This T cell receptor beta chain originates from a study of regulatory and conventional T cells in RAG deficiency. The method was immunoSEQ multiplex PCR; TCRdb's version includes in-frame clones alone and lacks a portion of them. The sample has 20,000 to 25,000 clones, 95% to 97% seen once. Trimming left V 0 bases short and J 7 bases short, with 6 bases between. CDR1 and CDR2 from the germline V gene are SEHNR and FQNEAQ (reference sequence). This CDR3 comprises 12 residues. This clone was seen once. Its antigen is still unknown. Genomic DNA came from blood conventional CD4+ T cells gated CD25-low CD127-high. Study-level results: Shannon entropy was markedly lower and Simpson indices higher in RAG-deficient patients than control T-cell subsets. Compared with controls, unique Treg TCR beta sequences dropped roughly 96-fold in Omenn syndrome and CID/AS. Omenn patients showed >85% Treg-Tconv overlap and shorter CDR3 lengths.

The data were also submitted as part of a second study, on regulatory T cells. That source adds: The PCR used 52 TRBV and 13 TRBJ primers.

The chain couples TRBV7-9 to TRBJ1-1; D gene ambiguous. This clonotype was obtained from a human donor in good health. Sequenced: CD25- CD4+ T cells sorted from blood. The DNA for the CDR3 is TGTGCCAGCAGCTTAGCGCAGATTGAAGCTTTCTTT. Amino acids: CASSLAQIEAFF.